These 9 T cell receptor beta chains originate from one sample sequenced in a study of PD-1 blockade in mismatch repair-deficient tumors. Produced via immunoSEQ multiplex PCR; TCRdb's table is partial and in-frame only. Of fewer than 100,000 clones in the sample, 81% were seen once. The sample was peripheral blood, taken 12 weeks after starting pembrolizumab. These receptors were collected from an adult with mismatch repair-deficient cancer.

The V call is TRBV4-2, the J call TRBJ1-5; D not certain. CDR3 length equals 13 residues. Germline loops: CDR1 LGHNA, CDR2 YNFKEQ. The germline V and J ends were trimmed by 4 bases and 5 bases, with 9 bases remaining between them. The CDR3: CASSPGRDQPQHF. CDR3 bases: TGTGCCAGCAGCCCCGGTCGGGATCAGCCCCAGCATTTT.

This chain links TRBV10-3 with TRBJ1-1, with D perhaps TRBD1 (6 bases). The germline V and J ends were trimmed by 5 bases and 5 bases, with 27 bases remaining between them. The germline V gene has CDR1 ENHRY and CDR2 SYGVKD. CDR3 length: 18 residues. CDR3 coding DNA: TGTGCCATCAGTCCGGGACGTTCCCAGGCCAGGGGTGAAACTGAAGCTTTCTTT. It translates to CAISPGRSQARGETEAFF.

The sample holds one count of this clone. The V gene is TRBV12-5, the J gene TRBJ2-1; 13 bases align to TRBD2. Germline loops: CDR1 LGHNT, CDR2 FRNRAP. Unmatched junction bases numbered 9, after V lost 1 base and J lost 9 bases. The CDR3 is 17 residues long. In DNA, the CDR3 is TGTGCTAGTGGTTTGGCCCCCGGGACTAGCGGGACCGGTGAGCAGTTCTTC. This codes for CASGLAPGTSGTGEQFF.

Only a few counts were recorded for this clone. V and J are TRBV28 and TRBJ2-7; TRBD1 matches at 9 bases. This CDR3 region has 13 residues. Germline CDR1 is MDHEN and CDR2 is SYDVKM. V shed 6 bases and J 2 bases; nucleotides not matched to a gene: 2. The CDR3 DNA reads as TGTGCCAGCAGGACAGGGGGGACCTACGAGCAGTACTTC. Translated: CASRTGGTYEQYF. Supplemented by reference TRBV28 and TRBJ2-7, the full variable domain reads DVKVTQSSRYLVKRTGEKVFLECVQDMDHENMFWYRQDPGLGLRLIYFSYDVKMKEKGDIPEGYSVSREKKERFSLILESASTNQTSMYLCASRTGGTYEQYFGPGTRLTVT.

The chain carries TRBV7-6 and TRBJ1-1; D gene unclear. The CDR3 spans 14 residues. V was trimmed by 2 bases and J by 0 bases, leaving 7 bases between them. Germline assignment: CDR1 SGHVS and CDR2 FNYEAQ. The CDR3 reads CASSLKTVNTEAFF. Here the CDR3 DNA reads TGTGCCAGCAGCTTAAAAACGGTGAACACTGAAGCTTTCTTT.

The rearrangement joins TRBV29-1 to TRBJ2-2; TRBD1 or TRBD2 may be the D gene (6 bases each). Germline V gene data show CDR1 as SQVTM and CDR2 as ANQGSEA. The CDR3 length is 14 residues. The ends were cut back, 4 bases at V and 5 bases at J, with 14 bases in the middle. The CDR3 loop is CSVVGGGRTGELFF. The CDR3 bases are TGCAGCGTTGTAGGGGGAGGTAGGACCGGGGAGCTGTTTTTT.

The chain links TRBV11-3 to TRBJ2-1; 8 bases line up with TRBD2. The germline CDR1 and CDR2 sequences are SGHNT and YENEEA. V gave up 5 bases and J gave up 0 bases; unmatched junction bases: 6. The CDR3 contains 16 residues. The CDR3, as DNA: TGTGCCAGCAGCGCCACAACTAGCGGCTCCTACAATGAGCAGTTCTTC. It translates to CASSATTSGSYNEQFF.

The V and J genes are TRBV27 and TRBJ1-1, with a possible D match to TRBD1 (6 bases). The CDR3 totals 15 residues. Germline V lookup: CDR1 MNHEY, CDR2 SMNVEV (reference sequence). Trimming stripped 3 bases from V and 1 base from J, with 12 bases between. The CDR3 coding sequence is TGTGCCAGCAGTTTCGCCGGGACACCGAACACTGAAGCTTTCTTT. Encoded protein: CASSFAGTPNTEAFF.

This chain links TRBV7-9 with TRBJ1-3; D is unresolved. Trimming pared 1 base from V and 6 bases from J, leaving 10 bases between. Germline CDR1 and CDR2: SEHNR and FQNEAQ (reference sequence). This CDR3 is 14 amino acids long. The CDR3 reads CASSLGDYSNTIYF. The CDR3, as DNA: TGTGCCAGCAGCTTAGGGGATTATTCAAACACCATATATTTT.